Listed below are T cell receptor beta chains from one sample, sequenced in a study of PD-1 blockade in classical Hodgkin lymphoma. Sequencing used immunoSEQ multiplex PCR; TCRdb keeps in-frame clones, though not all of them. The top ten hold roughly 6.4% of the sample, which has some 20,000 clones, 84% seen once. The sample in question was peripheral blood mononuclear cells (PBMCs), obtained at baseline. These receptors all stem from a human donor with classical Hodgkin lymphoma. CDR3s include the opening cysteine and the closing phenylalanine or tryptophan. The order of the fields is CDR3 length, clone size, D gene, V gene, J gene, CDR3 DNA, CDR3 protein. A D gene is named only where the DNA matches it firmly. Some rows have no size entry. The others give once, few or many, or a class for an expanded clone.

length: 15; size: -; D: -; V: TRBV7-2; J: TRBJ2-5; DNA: TGTGCCAGCAGCCCGGGGGCGTGGGGGGAAGAGACCCAGTACTTC; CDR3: CASSPGAWGEETQYF
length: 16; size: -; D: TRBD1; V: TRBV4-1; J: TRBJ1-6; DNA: TGCGCCAGCAGCCAAGAGGTAGACAGGGGAAATTCACCCCTCCACTTT; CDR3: CASSQEVDRGNSPLHF
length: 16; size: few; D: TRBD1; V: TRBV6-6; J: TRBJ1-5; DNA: TGTGCCAGCAGCCTTCTTCAAGGGGGCGGTAGGCAGCCCCAGCATTTT; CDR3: CASSLLQGGGRQPQHF
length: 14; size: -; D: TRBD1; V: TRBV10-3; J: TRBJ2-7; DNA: TGTGCCATCAGCGCCCGGGACAGCCCTTACGAGCAGTACTTC; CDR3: CAISARDSPYEQYF
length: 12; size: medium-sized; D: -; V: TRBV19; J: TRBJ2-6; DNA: TGTGCCAGTACCCTAGGGGCCAACGTCCTGACTTTC; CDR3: CASTLGANVLTF
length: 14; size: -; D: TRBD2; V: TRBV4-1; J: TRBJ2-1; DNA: TGCGCCAGCAGCCTAGCGGGGGCCAACAATGAGCAGTTCTTC; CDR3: CASSLAGANNEQFF
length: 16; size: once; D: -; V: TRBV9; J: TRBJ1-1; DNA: TGTGCCAGCAGCGCTCACCGGACAGCAGAGAACACTGAAGCTTTCTTT; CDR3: CASSAHRTAENTEAFF
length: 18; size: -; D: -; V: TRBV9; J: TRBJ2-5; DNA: TGTGCCAGCAGCCCCCGTGGTCGGGCAGGTGTGTACCAAGAGACCCAGTACTTC; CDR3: CASSPRGRAGVYQETQYF
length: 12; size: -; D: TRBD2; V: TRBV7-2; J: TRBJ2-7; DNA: TGTGCCAGCAGCTTAGCGCTAGCGGGGGTCGACTTC; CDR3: CASSLALAGVDF
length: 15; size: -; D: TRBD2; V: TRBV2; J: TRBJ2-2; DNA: TGTGCCAGCAGGAAAGGGACTAGCGGGACCGGGGAGCTGTTTTTT; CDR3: CASRKGTSGTGELFF
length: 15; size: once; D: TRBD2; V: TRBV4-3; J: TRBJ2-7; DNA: TGCGCCAGCAGCCAAGAAGGTCCGGGAGGATACGAGCAGTACTTC; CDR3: CASSQEGPGGYEQYF
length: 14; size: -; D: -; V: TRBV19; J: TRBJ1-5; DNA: TGTGCCTCCAGGACAGACCATAGCAATCAGCCCCAGCATTTT; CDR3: CASRTDHSNQPQHF
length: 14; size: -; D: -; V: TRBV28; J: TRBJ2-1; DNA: TGTGCCAGCAGTCCTTTACAGGGAAGCGATGAGCAGTTCTTC; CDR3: CASSPLQGSDEQFF
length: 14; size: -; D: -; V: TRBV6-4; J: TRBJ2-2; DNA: TGTGCCAGCAGTCCAGCACCTGGCACCGGGGAGCTGTTTTTT; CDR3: CASSPAPGTGELFF
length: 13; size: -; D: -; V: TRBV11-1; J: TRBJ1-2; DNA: TGTGCCAGCAGCCCCGGGACAACCTATGGCTACACCTTC; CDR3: CASSPGTTYGYTF
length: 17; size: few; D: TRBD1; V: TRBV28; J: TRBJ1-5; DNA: TGTGCCAGCAGTAAGATCGGGACAGAAAGGATCAATCAGCCCCAGCATTTT; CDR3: CASSKIGTERINQPQHF
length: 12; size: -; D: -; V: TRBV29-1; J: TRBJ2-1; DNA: TGCAGCGTGGAACGAGCTTACAATGAGCAGTTCTTC; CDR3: CSVERAYNEQFF
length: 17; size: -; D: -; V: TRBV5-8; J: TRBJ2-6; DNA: TGTGCCAGCAGCTTGGTAGGGATCAAGTCTGGGGCCAACGTCCTGACTTTC; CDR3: CASSLVGIKSGANVLTF
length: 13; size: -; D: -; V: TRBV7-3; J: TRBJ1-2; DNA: TGTGCCAGCAGCTTAACAGGGGATCTTGGCTACACCTTC; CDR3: CASSLTGDLGYTF
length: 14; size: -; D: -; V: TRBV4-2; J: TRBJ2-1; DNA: TGTGCCAGCAGCCAAGGAGGACCCTCGAGGGAGCAGTTCTTC; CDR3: CASSQGGPSREQFF
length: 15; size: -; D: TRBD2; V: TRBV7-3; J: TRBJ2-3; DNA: TGTGCCAGCAGCGAGGGGACTAGCGGCACAGATACGCAGTATTTT; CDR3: CASSEGTSGTDTQYF
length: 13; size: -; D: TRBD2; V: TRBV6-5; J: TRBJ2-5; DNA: TGTGCCAGCAGTTACCCAGCGGGGGGGACCCAGTACTTC; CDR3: CASSYPAGGTQYF